This record covers a single T cell receptor (beta chain). As yet, its antigen is unknown. Ophthalmopathy was moderately-to-severely active, CAS at least 3, NOSPECS at least 4, lasting under 3 months. Pregnancy or lactation, uncontrolled infections and other autoimmune diseases were grounds for excluding patients. TCR beta CDR3 regions were amplified from RNA transcripts. An initial RT-PCR round employing HTBI primers preceded a second-round multiplex PCR. TCRdb used MiXCR to reprocess the multiplex PCR reads, holding one entry per CDR3 protein. Of some 750,000 distinct CDR3 sequences listed, roughly 41% were seen once; the top ten hold approximately 43%. Germline-derived CDR1 and CDR2 are LNHDA and SQIVND (reference sequence). V lost 5 bases to trimming and J lost 7 bases; unmatched junction nucleotides: 10. This CDR3 contains 14 residues. This entry is derived from a study of Graves' ophthalmopathy and Graves' hyperthyroidism. Study-wide points: Among expanded thyroid clonotypes above 0.001 frequency, most also occurred in blood. A model built from 13 signatures distinguished ophthalmopathy from stable hyperthyroidism with about 90% sensitivity and approximately 80% specificity.

The receptor comes from an adult man with Graves' ophthalmopathy. The V call is TRBV19, the J call TRBJ1-1; 7 bases fit TRBD1. Sequenced sample: peripheral blood. The CDR3 sequence: CASSGTDLGVEAFF. The CDR3 nucleotides are TGTGCCAGTAGTGGGACAGACCTGGGGGTTGAAGCTTTCTTT.